A selection of T cell receptor beta chains follows, all from one sample in a study of blood T cells in healthy people across ages. TCRdb passed the 5' RACE reads through MiXCR, listing each CDR3 protein once. The data show about 730,000 distinct CDR3 sequences, with 35% to 45% seen just once and 20% to 25% held by the top ten. Material for sequencing was blood. The source is a woman aged 55-75 years in good health. The CDR3 runs from the conserved cysteine through the conserved F or W. The D gene is left open where the match is weak. Part of the rows lack a size; the others show once, few, many or a class for expanded clones.

D: .; V: TRBV7-8; J: TRBJ2-4; size: .; length: 14; CDR3: CASSKTGPKNIQYF; DNA: TGTGCCAGCAGCAAGACTGGTCCCAAAAACATTCAGTACTTC
D: TRBD1; V: TRBV5-6; J: TRBJ2-1; size: .; length: 15; CDR3: CASSSSGQVYNEQFF; DNA: TGTGCCAGCAGCTCGTCGGGACAGGTCTACAATGAGCAGTTCTTC
D: TRBD1; V: TRBV6-5; J: TRBJ2-5; size: .; length: 15; CDR3: CASSSLRRDRGTQYF; DNA: TGTGCCAGCAGTTCCTTACGTAGGGACAGGGGGACCCAGTACTTC
D: .; V: TRBV20-1; J: TRBJ2-2; size: .; length: 14; CDR3: CSVPKRVNTGELFF; DNA: TGCAGTGTTCCGAAGAGAGTCAACACCGGGGAGCTGTTTTTT
D: .; V: TRBV6-2/TRBV6-3; J: TRBJ2-7; size: few; length: 14; CDR3: CASSRGDTLGEQYF; DNA: TGTGCCAGCAGCCGAGGGGACACGTTAGGGGAGCAGTACTTC
D: .; V: TRBV12-5; J: TRBJ1-1; size: few; length: 14; CDR3: CASGLTRQNTEAFF; DNA: TGTGCTAGTGGTTTGACACGACAGAACACTGAAGCTTTCTTT
D: .; V: TRBV5-1; J: TRBJ2-3; size: once; length: 15; CDR3: CASSSEAAGTDTQYF; DNA: TGCGCCAGCAGCTCGGAGGCAGCAGGCACAGATACGCAGTATTTT
D: .; V: TRBV11-2; J: TRBJ2-2; size: .; length: 12; CDR3: CASSSQAGELFF; DNA: TGTGCCAGCAGCTCTCAAGCCGGGGAGCTGTTTTTT
D: .; V: TRBV29-1; J: TRBJ2-7; size: .; length: 13; CDR3: CSVDHSRGGEQYF; DNA: TGCAGCGTTGACCACTCCAGGGGAGGCGAGCAGTACTTC
D: .; V: TRBV20-1; J: TRBJ2-3; size: .; length: 11; CDR3: CSAKGPDTQYF; DNA: TGCAGTGCGAAGGGCCCAGATACGCAGTATTTT
D: TRBD2; V: TRBV7-2; J: TRBJ2-3; size: few; length: 17; CDR3: CASSSRRPAGGQDTQYF; DNA: TGTGCCAGCAGCTCCAGAAGGCCAGCGGGGGGGCAAGATACGCAGTATTTT
D: .; V: TRBV20-1; J: TRBJ1-2; size: .; length: 15; CDR3: CSARDSRGGDYGYTF; DNA: TGCAGTGCTAGAGATAGCAGGGGAGGGGACTATGGCTACACCTTC
D: .; V: TRBV2; J: TRBJ2-5; size: few; length: 15; CDR3: CASSDSGGSTAPQYF; DNA: TGTGCCAGCAGTGATTCTGGCGGTTCCACGGCACCCCAGTACTTC
D: .; V: TRBV12-3/TRBV12-4; J: TRBJ2-1; size: few; length: 16; CDR3: CASSTGTQEGLDEQFF; DNA: TGTGCCAGCAGTACCGGGACCCAAGAAGGGCTGGATGAGCAGTTCTTC
D: .; V: TRBV6-2/TRBV6-3; J: TRBJ2-7; size: many; length: 13; CDR3: CASSYGNDYEQYF; DNA: TGTGCCAGCAGTTACGGCAACGACTACGAGCAGTACTTC
D: TRBD1; V: TRBV20-1; J: TRBJ2-5; size: few; length: 13; CDR3: CSAAGQGAKTQYF; DNA: TGCAGTGCTGCGGGACAGGGGGCGAAGACCCAGTACTTC
D: TRBD1; V: TRBV10-3; J: TRBJ1-1; size: few; length: 14; CDR3: CAIKDRETNTEAFF; DNA: TGTGCCATCAAAGACAGGGAAACGAACACTGAAGCTTTCTTT
D: .; V: TRBV24-1; J: TRBJ2-1; size: few; length: 11; CDR3: CATSDLTRKFF; DNA: TGTGCCACCAGTGATTTGACGAGGAAGTTCTTC
D: TRBD1; V: TRBV7-9; J: TRBJ2-7; size: few; length: 14; CDR3: CASSSTRTGNEQYF; DNA: TGTGCCAGCAGCTCCACCAGGACAGGGAACGAGCAGTACTTC
D: TRBD1; V: TRBV6-1; J: TRBJ1-5; size: .; length: 16; CDR3: CASSEFRTGGNQPQHF; DNA: TGTGCCAGCAGTGAATTCAGGACAGGGGGTAATCAGCCCCAGCATTTT
D: .; V: TRBV7-9; J: TRBJ2-3; size: few; length: 13; CDR3: CASSLIVTDTQYF; DNA: TGTGCCAGCAGCTTAATAGTAACAGATACGCAGTATTTT
D: TRBD2; V: TRBV5-1; J: TRBJ2-5; size: .; length: 17; CDR3: CASSLVASGLLQETQYF; DNA: TGCGCCAGCAGCTTGGTGGCTAGCGGGCTCCTCCAAGAGACCCAGTACTTC
D: TRBD2; V: TRBV7-8; J: TRBJ2-1; size: .; length: 14; CDR3: CASSLMAGGNEQFF; DNA: TGTGCCAGCAGCTTAATGGCGGGAGGCAATGAGCAGTTCTTC
D: .; V: TRBV9; J: TRBJ2-5; size: .; length: 13; CDR3: CASSVGPQETQYF; DNA: TGTGCCAGCAGCGTAGGACCCCAAGAGACCCAGTACTTC
D: .; V: TRBV5-1; J: TRBJ2-3; size: many; length: 13; CDR3: CASSLPGTDTQYF; DNA: TGTGCCAGCAGTTTACCAGGCACAGATACGCAGTATTTT
D: TRBD1; V: TRBV14; J: TRBJ2-5; size: .; length: 15; CDR3: CASSSRTGGQETQYF; DNA: TGTGCCAGCAGCTCAAGGACAGGGGGCCAAGAGACCCAGTACTTC
D: TRBD2; V: TRBV7-7; J: TRBJ2-5; size: .; length: 14; CDR3: CASSSSGGKETQYF; DNA: TGTGCCAGCAGCTCAAGCGGGGGGAAAGAGACCCAGTACTTC
D: .; V: TRBV7-3; J: TRBJ2-1; size: .; length: 14; CDR3: CASSYRPGYNEQFF; DNA: TGTGCCAGCAGCTACCGTCCAGGGTACAATGAGCAGTTCTTC
D: .; V: TRBV3-1; J: TRBJ2-7; size: .; length: 14; CDR3: CASSQEGATYEQYF; DNA: TGTGCCAGCAGCCAAGAAGGAGCAACCTACGAGCAGTACTTC